Following are 14 T cell receptor beta chains from one sample sequenced in a study of radiation and T cells in renal cell carcinoma. Time point of the sample: baseline pretreatment blood. As to treatment: 15 Gy SBRT to primary tumor, nephrectomy 4 weeks later. Repertoires were generated with immunoSEQ multiplex PCR, while TCRdb's copy carries only in-frame clones and drops some. The data contain some 150,000 clones, around four fifths of them singletons. Sequenced material: blood, taken from a patient whose treatment included radiotherapy and nephrectomy. The receptors stem from a woman between 45 and 60 years old with renal cell carcinoma.

The chain links TRBV6-5 to TRBJ1-1; TRBD1 matches at 7 bases. The CDR3 has 13 amino acids. The trim removed 6 bases at V and 8 bases at J, leaving 9 bases unmatched. Germline values: CDR1 MNHEY, CDR2 SVGAGI. CDR3 amino acids: CASRFQGVTEAFF. The DNA of the CDR3 is TGTGCCAGCAGGTTCCAGGGGGTGACGGAAGCTTTCTTT.

The CDR3 region is CASSYRGTTYEQYF. The CDR3 DNA is TGTGCCAGCAGTTACCGGGGCACCACCTACGAGCAGTACTTC. The chain couples TRBV6-5 to TRBJ2-7; D may correspond to TRBD1 or TRBD2 (5 bases each). Looked up from germline, CDR1 is MNHEY and CDR2 is SVGAGI. The germline V and J ends were trimmed by 2 bases and 2 bases, with 10 bases remaining between them. This CDR3 region has 14 residues.

The rearrangement joins TRBV28 to TRBJ2-2, with TRBD1 matching over 7 bases. Germline CDR1 is MDHEN and CDR2 is SYDVKM. The CDR3 sequence is 15 residues long. Germline trimming cut 6 bases from V and 6 bases from J; bases unmatched to any gene: 10. CDR3 sequence: CASRPDRDVAGELFF. CDR3 nucleotides: TGTGCCAGCAGACCTGACAGGGACGTTGCCGGGGAGCTGTTTTTT.

This clone has only a few counts. The chain recombines TRBV9 with TRBJ2-2, with D unresolved. Trimming stripped 0 bases from V and 7 bases from J, with 7 bases between. Germline CDR1 reads SGDLS; CDR2 reads YYNGEE. This CDR3 is built from 13 residues. The CDR3 loop reads CASSVESFGELFF. For the CDR3, the DNA is TGTGCCAGCAGCGTAGAGAGTTTCGGGGAGCTGTTTTTT.

The gene calls are TRBV5-1 and TRBJ1-4; D possibly corresponds to TRBD1 (6 bases). V dropped 0 bases and J dropped 9 bases, with 15 bases sitting between them. CDR1 is SGHRS and CDR2 is YFSETQ in the germline V gene. The CDR3 contains 15 residues. DNA for the CDR3: TGCGCCAGCAGCTTGGATACTGGACAGAGGAAAAAACTGTTTTTT. This codes for CASSLDTGQRKKLFF.

This chain links TRBV7-2 with TRBJ2-3; 7 nucleotides align to TRBD2. CDR1 SGHTA and CDR2 FQGNSA come from the germline V gene. Trimming cost V 8 bases and J 4 bases; bases outside gene matches: 12. The length of the CDR3 is 15 residues. As DNA, the CDR3 is TGTGCCAGCCGCCCTGGTCGGGCGGGGGCAGATACGCAGTATTTT. This encodes CASRPGRAGADTQYF.

V usage is TRBV4-1 and J usage is TRBJ2-7; no definite D call. The germline V gene has CDR1 MGHRA and CDR2 YSYEKL. Between the trimmed V and J ends, which lost 3 bases and 3 bases, there was a span of 9 bases. The CDR3 runs to 13 residues. Here the CDR3 reads CASSQNEGYEQYF. The CDR3 nucleotides read TGCGCCAGCAGCCAGAACGAAGGCTACGAGCAGTACTTC.

The rearrangement links TRBV6-5 to TRBJ1-2; 8 nucleotides match TRBD1. The CDR3 runs 14 residues. CDR1 and CDR2 from the germline V gene are MNHEY and SVGAGI. J lost 6 bases, V lost 5 bases, and 8 bases had no gene match. The CDR3 bases are TGTGCCAGCAGTCCCAGGGGGCTAGGTAATGGCTACACCTTC. Amino acid sequence: CASSPRGLGNGYTF.

The chain uses TRBV6-6 and TRBJ1-2, with TRBD1 identical over 7 bases. CDR1 is MNHNY and CDR2 is SVGAGI in the germline V gene (reference sequence). The CDR3 runs to 15 residues. V dropped 0 bases and J dropped 5; count of bases not matched to a gene: 6. The chain's CDR3 is CASSYSAGGNYGYTF. The CDR3 coding sequence is TGTGCCAGCAGTTACTCCGCAGGGGGTAATTATGGCTACACCTTC.

The chain has TRBV7-2 and TRBJ2-7; no definite D call. The V end was cut by 2 bases, the J end by 2 bases, with 10 bases between. Germline CDR1 reads SGHTA; CDR2 reads FQGNSA. CDR3 size: 14 residues. Here the CDR3 reads CASSLNTPAYEQYF. The DNA for the CDR3 is TGTGCCAGCAGCTTAAATACTCCCGCCTACGAGCAGTACTTC.

The V gene is TRBV2, the J gene TRBJ2-3, with D perhaps matching TRBD2 (5 bases). CDR3 length equals 13 residues. From germline, CDR1 is SNHLY and CDR2 FYNNEI. Trimming removed 7 bases at V and 8 bases at J, with 16 bases between. CDR3 bases: TGTGCCAGCACTGCGGGCCCTCGAGCTACGCAGTATTTT. Translated: CASTAGPRATQYF.

In this sample, this clone turned up once. The rearrangement joins TRBV7-2 to TRBJ2-7, with 8 bases fitting TRBD2. With 7 bases clipped from V and 0 bases from J, the junction kept 2 bases outside the gene matches. The CDR3 consists of 13 residues. Germline V CDR1 and CDR2: SGHTA, FQGNSA. CDR3 DNA sequence: TGTGCCAGCAATAGCGGGGCCTCCTACGAGCAGTACTTC. Translation gives CASNSGASYEQYF. Together with reference TRBV7-2 and TRBJ2-7, the CDR3 gives the full variable domain: GAGVSQSPSNKVTEKGKDVELRCDPISGHTALYWYRQSLGQGLEFLIYFQGNSAPDKSGLPSDRFSAERTGGSVSTLTIQRTQQEDSAVYLCASNSGASYEQYFGPGTRLTVT.

The chain couples TRBV5-6 to TRBJ1-5; 10 bases align to TRBD1. The CDR3 covers 16 residues. Germline V lookup: CDR1 SGHDT, CDR2 YYEEEE. V gave up 4 bases and J gave up 2 bases; unmatched junction bases: 6. In DNA form, the CDR3 reads TGTGCCAGCAGCAGAGGGACAGGGGAGGGCAATCAGCCCCAGCATTTT. It codes for CASSRGTGEGNQPQHF.

This sequence joins TRBV15 and TRBJ1-5, with D unclear. The CDR3 spans 12 residues. Germline CDR1 and CDR2: LNHNV and YYDKDF (reference sequence). Trimming took off 2 bases at V and 3 bases at J, with 2 bases between the two ends. CDR3 DNA: TGTGCCACCAGCAGAATCAATCAGCCCCAGCATTTT. It specifies CATSRINQPQHF.